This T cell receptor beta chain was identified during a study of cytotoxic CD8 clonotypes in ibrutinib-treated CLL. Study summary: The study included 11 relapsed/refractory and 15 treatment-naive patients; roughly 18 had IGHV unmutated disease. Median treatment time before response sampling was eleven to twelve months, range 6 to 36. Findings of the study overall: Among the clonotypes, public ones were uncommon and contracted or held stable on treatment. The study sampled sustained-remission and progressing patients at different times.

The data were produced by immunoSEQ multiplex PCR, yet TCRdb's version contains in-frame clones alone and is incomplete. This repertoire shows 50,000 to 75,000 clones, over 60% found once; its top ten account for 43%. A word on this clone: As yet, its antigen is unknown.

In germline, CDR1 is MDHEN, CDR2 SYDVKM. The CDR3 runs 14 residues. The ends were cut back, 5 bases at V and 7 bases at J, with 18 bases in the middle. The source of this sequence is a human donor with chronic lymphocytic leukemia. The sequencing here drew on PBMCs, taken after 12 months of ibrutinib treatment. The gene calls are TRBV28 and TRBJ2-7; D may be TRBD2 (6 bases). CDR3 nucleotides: TGTGCCAGCAGTCCCCGGGTCGGGAGAAGGGAGCAGTACTTC. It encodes CASSPRVGRREQYF.